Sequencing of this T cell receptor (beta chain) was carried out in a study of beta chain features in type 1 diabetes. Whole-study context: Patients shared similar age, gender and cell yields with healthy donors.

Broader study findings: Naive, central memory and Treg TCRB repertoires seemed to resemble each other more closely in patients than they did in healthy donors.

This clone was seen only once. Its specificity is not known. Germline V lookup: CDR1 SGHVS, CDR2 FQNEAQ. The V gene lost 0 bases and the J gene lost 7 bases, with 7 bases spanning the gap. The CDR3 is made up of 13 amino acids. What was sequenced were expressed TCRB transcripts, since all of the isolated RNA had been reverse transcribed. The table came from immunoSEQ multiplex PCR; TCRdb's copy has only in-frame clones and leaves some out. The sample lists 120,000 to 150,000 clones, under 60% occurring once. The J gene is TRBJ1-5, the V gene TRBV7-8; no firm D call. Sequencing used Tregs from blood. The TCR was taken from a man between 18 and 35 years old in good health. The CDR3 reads CASSLARRQPQHF. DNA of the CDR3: TGTGCCAGCAGCTTAGCGCGTCGACAGCCCCAGCATTTT.